This record looks at one T cell receptor (beta chain) sequence and its context. This specimen belongs to a study of blood T cell repertoires in COVID-19. Study overall: Specimens from acute and convalescent COVID-19 originated in the United States, Italy and Spain.

Trimming cost V 3 bases and J 8 bases, with 14 bases left between them. The germline CDR1 and CDR2 sequences are DFQATT and SNEGSKA (reference sequence). This CDR3 has 13 residues. Profiling relied on immunoSEQ multiplex PCR, and the TCRdb table lists in-frame clones only, not all of them. The sample has under 250,000 clones, less than 90% seen once. Sequenced material: peripheral blood. This chain links TRBV20-1 with TRBJ2-1; D possibly corresponds to TRBD2 (5 bases). The source is a woman aged 35 to 49 who had recovered from COVID-19. The CDR3 region is CSASSGIYYEQFF. The DNA for the CDR3 is TGCAGTGCTAGTTCCGGGATCTATTATGAGCAGTTCTTC.